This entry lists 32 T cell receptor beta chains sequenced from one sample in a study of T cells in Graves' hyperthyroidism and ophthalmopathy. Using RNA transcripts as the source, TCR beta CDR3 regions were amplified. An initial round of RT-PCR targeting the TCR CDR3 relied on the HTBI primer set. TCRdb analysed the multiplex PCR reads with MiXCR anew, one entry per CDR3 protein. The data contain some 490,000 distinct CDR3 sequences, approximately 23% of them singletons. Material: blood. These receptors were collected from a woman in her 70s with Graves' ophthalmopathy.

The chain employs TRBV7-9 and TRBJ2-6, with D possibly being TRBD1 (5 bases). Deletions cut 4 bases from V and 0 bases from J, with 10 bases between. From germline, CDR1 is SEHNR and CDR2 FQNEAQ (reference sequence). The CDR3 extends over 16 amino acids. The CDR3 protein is CASSSDRFSGANVLTF. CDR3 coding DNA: TGTGCCAGCAGCTCTGACAGATTCTCTGGGGCCAACGTCCTGACTTTC.

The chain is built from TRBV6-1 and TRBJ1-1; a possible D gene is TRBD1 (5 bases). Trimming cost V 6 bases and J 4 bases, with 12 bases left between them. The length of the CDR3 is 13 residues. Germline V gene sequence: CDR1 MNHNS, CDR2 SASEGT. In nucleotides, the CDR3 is TGTGCCAGCAGGGTGGACATCTCCACTGAAGCTTTCTTT. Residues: CASRVDISTEAFF.

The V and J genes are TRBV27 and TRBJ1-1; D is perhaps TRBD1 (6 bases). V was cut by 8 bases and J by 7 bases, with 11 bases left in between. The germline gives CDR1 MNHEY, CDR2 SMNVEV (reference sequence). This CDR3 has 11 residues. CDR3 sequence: CASVTGYEAFF. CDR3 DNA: TGTGCCAGCGTTACAGGGTATGAAGCTTTCTTT.

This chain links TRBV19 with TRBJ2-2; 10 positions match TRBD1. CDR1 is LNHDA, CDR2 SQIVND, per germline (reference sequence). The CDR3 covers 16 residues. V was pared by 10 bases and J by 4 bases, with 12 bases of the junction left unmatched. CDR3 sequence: CATSTGTGVATGELFF. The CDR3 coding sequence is TGTGCCACATCGACCGGGACAGGGGTTGCCACCGGGGAGCTGTTTTTT.

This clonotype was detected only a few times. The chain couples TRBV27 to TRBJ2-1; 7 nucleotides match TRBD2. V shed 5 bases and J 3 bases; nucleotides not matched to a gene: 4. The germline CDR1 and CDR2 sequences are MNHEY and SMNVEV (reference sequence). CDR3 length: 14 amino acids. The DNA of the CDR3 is TGTGCCAGCAGTGACCGGGACTACTACAATGAGCAGTTCTTC. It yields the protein CASSDRDYYNEQFF.

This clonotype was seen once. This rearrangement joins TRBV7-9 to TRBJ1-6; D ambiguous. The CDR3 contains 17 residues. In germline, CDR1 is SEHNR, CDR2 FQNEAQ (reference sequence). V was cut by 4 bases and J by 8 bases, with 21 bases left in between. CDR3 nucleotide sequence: TGTGCCAGCAGCTACGTCTTGGGCCGCCCGGAGGATTCACCCCTCCACTTT. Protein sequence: CASSYVLGRPEDSPLHF.

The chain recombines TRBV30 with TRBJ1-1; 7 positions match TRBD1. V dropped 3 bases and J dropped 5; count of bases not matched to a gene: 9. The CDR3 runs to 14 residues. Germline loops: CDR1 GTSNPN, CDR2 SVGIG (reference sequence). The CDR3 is CAWSEGADWTEAFF. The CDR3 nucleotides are TGTGCCTGGAGCGAGGGGGCAGATTGGACTGAAGCTTTCTTT.

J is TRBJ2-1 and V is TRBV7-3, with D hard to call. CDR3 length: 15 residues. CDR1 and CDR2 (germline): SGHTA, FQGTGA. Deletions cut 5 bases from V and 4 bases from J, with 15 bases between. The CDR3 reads CASSPLDAIYNEQFF. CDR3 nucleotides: TGTGCCAGCAGCCCACTTGACGCGATATACAATGAGCAGTTCTTC.

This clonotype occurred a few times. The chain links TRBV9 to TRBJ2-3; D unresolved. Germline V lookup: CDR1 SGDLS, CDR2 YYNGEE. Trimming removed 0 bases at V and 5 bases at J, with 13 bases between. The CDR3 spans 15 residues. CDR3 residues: CASSVVGLTLDTQYF. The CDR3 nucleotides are TGTGCCAGCAGCGTAGTAGGGCTGACCTTAGATACGCAGTATTTT.

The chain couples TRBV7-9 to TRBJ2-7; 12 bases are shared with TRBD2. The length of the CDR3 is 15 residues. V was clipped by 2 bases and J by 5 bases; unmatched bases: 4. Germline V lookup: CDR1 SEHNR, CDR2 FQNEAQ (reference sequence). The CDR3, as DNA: TGTGCCAGCAGCTTACGACTAGCGGGAGCCCACGAGCAGTACTTC. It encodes CASSLRLAGAHEQYF.

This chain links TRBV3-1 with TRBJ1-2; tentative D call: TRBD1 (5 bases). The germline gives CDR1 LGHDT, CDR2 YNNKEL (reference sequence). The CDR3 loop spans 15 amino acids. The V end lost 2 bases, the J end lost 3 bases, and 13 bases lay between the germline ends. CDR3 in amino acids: CASSQRSRDDYGYTF. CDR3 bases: TGTGCCAGCAGCCAAAGGAGCAGGGACGACTATGGCTACACCTTC.

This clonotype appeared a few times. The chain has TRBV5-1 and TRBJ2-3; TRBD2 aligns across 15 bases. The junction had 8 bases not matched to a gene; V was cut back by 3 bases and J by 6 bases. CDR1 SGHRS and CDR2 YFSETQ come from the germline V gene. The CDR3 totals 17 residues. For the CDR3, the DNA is TGCGCCAGCAGCTCCGGACTAGCGGGAGGGATTGTCGATACGCAGTATTTT. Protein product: CASSSGLAGGIVDTQYF.

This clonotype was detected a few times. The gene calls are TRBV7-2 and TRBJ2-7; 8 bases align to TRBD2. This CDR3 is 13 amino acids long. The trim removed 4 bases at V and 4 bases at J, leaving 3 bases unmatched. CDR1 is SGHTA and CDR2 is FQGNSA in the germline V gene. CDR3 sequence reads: CASSWTSQYEQYF. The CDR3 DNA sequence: TGTGCCAGCAGCTGGACTAGCCAGTACGAGCAGTACTTC. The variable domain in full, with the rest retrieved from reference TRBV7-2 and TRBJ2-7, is GAGVSQSPSNKVTEKGKDVELRCDPISGHTALYWYRQSLGQGLEFLIYFQGNSAPDKSGLPSDRFSAERTGGSVSTLTIQRTQQEDSAVYLCASSWTSQYEQYFGPGTRLTVT.

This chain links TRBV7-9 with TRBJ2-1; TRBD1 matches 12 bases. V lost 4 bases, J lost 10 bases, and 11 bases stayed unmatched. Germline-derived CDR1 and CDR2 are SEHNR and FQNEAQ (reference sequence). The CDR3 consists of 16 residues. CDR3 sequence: CASSYAVGTGGREQFF. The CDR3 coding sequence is TGTGCCAGCAGCTACGCCGTAGGGACAGGGGGCAGGGAGCAGTTCTTC.

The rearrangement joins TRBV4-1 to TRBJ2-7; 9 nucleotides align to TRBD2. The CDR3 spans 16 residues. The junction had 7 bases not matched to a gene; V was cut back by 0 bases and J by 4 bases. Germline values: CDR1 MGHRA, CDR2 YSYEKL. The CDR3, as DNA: TGCGCCAGCAGCCAAGAGGGCGGCGGGAGGGGTTACGAGCAGTACTTC. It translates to CASSQEGGGRGYEQYF.

CDR3 amino acids: CASSRGTPVTDTQYF. The CDR3 coding sequence is TGTGCCAGCAGCAGAGGGACCCCAGTCACAGATACGCAGTATTTT. The chain joins TRBV6-1 to TRBJ2-3, with D perhaps being TRBD1 or TRBD2 (5 bases each). Germline V gene lookup returns CDR1 MNHNS and CDR2 SASEGT. Trimming cost V 6 bases and J 2 bases, with 15 bases left between them. The CDR3 contains 15 residues.

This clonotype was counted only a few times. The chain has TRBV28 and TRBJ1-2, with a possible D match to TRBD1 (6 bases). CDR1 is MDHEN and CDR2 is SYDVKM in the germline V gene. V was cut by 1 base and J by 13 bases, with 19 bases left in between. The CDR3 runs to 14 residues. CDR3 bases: TGTGCCAGCAGTTTATTTGCGGCAGGGGAGCAGAGCACCTTC. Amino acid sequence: CASSLFAAGEQSTF.

CDR3 loop: CASCKKESGGELYQPQHF. The CDR3 DNA sequence: TGTGCCAGCTGTAAAAAGGAATCAGGGGGCGAACTTTATCAGCCCCAGCATTTT. The genes are TRBV5-4 and TRBJ1-5; 8 bases map to TRBD1. The CDR3 is made up of 18 amino acids. Germline lookup yields CDR1 SGHNT and CDR2 YYREEE (reference sequence). After removal of 7 bases from V and 5 bases from J, the junction contained 20 bases not matched to a gene.

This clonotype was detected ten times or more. The CDR3 nucleotides are TGTGCCACCAACAGAGGGGCGGGGGAGACCCAGTACTTC. Its translation: CATNRGAGETQYF. The rearrangement uses TRBV24-1 and TRBJ2-5, with D perhaps matching TRBD2 (6 bases). Trimming shortened V by 8 bases and J by 5 bases, and 14 bases separated the two germline ends. The length of the CDR3 is 13 residues. The germline gives CDR1 KGHDR, CDR2 SFDVKD.

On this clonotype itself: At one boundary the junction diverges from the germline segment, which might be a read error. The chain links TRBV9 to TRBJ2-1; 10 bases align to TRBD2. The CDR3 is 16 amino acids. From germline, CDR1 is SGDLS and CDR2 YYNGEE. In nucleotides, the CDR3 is TGTGCCAGCAGCGTCGCTAGCGGGAGCTCCTACAATGCGCAGTTCTTC. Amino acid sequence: CASSVASGSSYNAQFF.

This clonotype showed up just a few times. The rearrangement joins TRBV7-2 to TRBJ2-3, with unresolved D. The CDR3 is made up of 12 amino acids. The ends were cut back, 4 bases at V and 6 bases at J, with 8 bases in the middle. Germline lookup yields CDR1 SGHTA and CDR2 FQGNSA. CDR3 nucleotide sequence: TGTGCCAGCAGCTCGAACATCGATACGCAGTATTTT. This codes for CASSSNIDTQYF.

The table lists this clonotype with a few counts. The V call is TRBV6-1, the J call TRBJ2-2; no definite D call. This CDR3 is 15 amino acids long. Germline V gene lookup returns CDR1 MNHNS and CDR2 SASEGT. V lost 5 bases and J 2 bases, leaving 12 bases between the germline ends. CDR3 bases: TGTGCCAGCAGTCCCCTGGCATTAAACACCGGGGAGCTGTTTTTT. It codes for CASSPLALNTGELFF.

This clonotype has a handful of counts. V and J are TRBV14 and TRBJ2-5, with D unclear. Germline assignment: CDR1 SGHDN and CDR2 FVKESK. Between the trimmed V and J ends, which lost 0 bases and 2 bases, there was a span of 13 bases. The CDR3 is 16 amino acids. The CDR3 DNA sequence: TGTGCCAGCAGCCAAGATTGGGCAGAAACTCAAGAGACCCAGTACTTC. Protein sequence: CASSQDWAETQETQYF.

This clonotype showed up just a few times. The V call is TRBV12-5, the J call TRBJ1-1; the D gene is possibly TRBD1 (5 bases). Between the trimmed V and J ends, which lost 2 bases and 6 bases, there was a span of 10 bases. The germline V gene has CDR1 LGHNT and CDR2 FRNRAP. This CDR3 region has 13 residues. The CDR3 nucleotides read TGTGCTAGTGGTTTGTCAGGGTCCGCTGAAGCTTTCTTT. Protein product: CASGLSGSAEAFF.

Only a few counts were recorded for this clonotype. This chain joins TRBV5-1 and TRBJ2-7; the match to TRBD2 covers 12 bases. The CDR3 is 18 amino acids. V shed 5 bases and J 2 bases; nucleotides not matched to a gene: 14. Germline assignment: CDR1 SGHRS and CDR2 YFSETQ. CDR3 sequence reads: CASRLGLAGITRAYEQYF. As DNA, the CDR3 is TGCGCCAGCAGGCTAGGACTAGCGGGAATCACACGCGCCTACGAGCAGTACTTC.

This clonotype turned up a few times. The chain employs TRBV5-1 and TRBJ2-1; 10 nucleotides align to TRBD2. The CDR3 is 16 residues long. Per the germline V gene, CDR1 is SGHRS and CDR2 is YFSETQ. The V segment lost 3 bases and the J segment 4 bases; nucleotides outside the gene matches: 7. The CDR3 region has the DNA TGCGCCAGCAGCTCTCCTAGCGGGAGCATATACAATGAGCAGTTCTTC. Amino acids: CASSSPSGSIYNEQFF.

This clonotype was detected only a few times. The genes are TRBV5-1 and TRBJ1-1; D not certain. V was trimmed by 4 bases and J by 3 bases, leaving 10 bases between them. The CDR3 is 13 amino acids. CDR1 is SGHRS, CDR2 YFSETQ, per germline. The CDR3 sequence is CASSTRRDTEAFF. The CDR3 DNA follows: TGCGCCAGCAGCACTCGGAGGGACACTGAAGCTTTCTTT. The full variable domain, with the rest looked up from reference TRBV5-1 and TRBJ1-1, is KAGVTQTPRYLIKTRGQQVTLSCSPISGHRSVSWYQQTPGQGLQFLFEYFSETQRNKGNFPGRFSGRQFSNSRSEMNVSTLELGDSALYLCASSTRRDTEAFFGQGTRLTVV.

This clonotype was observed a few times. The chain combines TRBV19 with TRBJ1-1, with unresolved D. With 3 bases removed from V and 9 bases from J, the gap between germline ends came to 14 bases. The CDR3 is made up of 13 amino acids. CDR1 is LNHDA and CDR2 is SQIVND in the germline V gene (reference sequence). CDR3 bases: TGTGCCAGTAGTATCAACCCTGAGGTTCAAGCTTTCTTT. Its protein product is CASSINPEVQAFF.

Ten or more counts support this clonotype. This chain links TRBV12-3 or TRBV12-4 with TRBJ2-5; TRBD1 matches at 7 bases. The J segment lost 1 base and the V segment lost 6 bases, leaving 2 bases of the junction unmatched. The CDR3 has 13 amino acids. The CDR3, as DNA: TGTGCCAGCAGCCGGGACAGCCAAGAGACCCAGTACTTC. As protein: CASSRDSQETQYF.

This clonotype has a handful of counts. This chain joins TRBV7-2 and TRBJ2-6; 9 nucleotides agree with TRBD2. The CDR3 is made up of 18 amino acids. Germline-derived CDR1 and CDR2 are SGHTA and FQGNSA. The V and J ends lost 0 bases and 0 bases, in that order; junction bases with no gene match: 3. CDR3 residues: CASSLALAGSSGANVLTF. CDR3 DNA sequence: TGTGCCAGCAGCTTAGCCCTAGCGGGGAGCTCTGGGGCCAACGTCCTGACTTTC. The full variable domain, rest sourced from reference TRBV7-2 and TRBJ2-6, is GAGVSQSPSNKVTEKGKDVELRCDPISGHTALYWYRQSLGQGLEFLIYFQGNSAPDKSGLPSDRFSAERTGGSVSTLTIQRTQQEDSAVYLCASSLALAGSSGANVLTFGAGSRLTVL.

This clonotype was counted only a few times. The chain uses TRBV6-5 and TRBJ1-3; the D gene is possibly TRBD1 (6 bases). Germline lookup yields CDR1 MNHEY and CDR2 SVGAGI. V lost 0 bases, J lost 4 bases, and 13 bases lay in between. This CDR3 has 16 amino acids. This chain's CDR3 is CASSYSSGAKGNTIYF. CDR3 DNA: TGTGCCAGCAGTTACTCATCAGGGGCCAAAGGAAACACCATATATTTT.

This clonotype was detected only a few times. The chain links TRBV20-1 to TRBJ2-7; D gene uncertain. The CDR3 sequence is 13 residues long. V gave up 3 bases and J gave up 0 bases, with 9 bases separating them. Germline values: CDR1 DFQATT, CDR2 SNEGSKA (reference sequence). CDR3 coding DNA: TGCAGTGCTAGTGGCAGGAGCTCCTACGAGCAGTACTTC. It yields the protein CSASGRSSYEQYF.